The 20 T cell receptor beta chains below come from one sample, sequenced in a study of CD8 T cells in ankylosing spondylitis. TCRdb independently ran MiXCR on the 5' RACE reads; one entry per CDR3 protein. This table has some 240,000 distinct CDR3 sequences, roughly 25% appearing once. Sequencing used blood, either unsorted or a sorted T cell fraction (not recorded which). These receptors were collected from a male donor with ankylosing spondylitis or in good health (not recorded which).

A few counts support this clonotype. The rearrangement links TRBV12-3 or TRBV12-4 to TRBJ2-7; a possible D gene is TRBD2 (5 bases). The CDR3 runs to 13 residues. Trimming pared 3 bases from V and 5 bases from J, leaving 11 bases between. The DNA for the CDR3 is TGTGCCAGCAGTTTTGACTACCCCGACGAGCAGTACTTC. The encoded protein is CASSFDYPDEQYF.

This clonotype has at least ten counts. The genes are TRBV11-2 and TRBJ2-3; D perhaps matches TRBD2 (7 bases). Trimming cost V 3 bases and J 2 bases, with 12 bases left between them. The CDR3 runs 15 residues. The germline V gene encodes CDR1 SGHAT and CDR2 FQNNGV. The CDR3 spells CASSFGGGPTDTQYF. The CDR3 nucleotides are TGTGCCAGCAGCTTTGGCGGGGGCCCCACAGATACGCAGTATTTT.

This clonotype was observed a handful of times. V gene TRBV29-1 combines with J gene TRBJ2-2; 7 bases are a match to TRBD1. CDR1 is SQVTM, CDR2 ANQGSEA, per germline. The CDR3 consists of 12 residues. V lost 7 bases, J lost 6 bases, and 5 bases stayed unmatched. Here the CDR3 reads CSGQTGAGELFF. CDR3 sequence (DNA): TGCAGCGGCCAAACAGGGGCCGGGGAGCTGTTTTTT.

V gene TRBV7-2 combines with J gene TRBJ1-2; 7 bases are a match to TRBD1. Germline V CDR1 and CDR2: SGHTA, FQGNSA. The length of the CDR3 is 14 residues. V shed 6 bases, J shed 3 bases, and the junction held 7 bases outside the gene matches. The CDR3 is CASRAGGLDYGYTF. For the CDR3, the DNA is TGTGCCAGCAGGGCAGGGGGGCTTGACTATGGCTACACCTTC.

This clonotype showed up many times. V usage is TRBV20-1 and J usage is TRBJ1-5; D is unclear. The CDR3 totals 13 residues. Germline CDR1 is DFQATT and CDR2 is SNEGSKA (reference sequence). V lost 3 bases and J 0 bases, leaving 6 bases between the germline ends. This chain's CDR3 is CSASGNSNQPQHF. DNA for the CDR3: TGCAGTGCTAGCGGTAATAGCAATCAGCCCCAGCATTTT.

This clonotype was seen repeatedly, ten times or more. The CDR3 DNA follows: TGCAGTGATAATGGTGAGGGTTACATGAACACTGAAGCTTTCTTT. Amino acids: CSDNGEGYMNTEAFF. The genes are TRBV29-1 and TRBJ1-1; D ambiguous. The CDR3 has 15 residues. The germline gives CDR1 SQVTM, CDR2 ANQGSEA.

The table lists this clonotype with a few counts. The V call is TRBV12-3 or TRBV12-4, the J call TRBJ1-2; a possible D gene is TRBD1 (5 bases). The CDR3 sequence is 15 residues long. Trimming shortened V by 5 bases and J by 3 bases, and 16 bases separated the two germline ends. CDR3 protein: CASSHPAGPYYGYTF. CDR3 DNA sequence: TGTGCCAGCAGTCACCCCGCAGGGCCGTACTATGGCTACACCTTC.

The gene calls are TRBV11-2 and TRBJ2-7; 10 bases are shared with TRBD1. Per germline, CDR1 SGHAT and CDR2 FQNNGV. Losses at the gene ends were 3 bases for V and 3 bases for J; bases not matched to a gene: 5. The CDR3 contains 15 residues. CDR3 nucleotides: TGTGCCAGCAGCTTGACCGGGACAGGGGACTACGAGCAGTACTTC. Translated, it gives CASSLTGTGDYEQYF.

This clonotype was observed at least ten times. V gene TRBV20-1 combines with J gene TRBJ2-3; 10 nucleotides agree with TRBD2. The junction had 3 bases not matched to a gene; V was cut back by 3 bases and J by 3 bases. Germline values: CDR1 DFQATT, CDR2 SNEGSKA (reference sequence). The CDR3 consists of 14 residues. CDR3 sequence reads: CSARERGGTDTQYF. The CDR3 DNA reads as TGCAGTGCTAGGGAGCGGGGGGGAACAGATACGCAGTATTTT.

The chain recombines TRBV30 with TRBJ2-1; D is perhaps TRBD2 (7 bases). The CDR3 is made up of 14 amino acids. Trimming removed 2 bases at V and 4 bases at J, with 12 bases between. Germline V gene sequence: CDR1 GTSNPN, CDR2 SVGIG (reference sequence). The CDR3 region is CAWSSGDIYNEQFF. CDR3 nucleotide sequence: TGTGCCTGGAGTAGCGGGGACATTTACAATGAGCAGTTCTTC.

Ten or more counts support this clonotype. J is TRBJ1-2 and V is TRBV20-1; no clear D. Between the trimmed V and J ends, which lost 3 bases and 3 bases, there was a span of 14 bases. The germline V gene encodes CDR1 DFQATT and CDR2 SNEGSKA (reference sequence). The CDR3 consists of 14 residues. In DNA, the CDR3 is TGCAGTGCTAGCGAAGCTACATATTACTATGGCTACACCTTC. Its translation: CSASEATYYYGYTF.

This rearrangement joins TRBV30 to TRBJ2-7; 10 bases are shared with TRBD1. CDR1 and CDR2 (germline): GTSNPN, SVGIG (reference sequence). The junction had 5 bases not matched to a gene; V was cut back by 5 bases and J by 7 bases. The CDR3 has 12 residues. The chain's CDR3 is CAWETGGREQYF. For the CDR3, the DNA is TGTGCCTGGGAGACAGGGGGCCGAGAGCAGTACTTC.

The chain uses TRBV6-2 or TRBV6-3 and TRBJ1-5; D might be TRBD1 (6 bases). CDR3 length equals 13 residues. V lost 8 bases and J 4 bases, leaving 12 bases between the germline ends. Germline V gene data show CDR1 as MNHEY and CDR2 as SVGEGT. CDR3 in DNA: TGTGCCAGCTCGGACAGTAGAAATCAGCCCCAGCATTTT. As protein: CASSDSRNQPQHF.

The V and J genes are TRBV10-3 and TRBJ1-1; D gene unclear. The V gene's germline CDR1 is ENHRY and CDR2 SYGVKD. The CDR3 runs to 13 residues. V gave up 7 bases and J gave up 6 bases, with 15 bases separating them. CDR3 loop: CAIKPDKVAEAFF. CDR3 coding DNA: TGTGCCATCAAACCCGACAAGGTAGCTGAAGCTTTCTTT.

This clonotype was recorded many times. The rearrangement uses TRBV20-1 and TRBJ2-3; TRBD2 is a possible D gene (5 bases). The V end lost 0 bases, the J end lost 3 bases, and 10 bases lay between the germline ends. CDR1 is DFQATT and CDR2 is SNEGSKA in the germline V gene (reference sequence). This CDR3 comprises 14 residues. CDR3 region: CSARDPTRTDTQYF. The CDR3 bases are TGCAGTGCTAGAGATCCTACTAGGACAGATACGCAGTATTTT.

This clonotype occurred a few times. DNA of the CDR3: TGCAGTGCTAGAGATCGTTGGCGGGGGGACCCCTACGAGCAGTACTTC. Its translation is CSARDRWRGDPYEQYF. The rearrangement uses TRBV20-1 and TRBJ2-7; TRBD2 matches at 8 bases. After removal of 0 bases from V and 2 bases from J, the junction contained 9 bases not matched to a gene. Germline assignment: CDR1 DFQATT and CDR2 SNEGSKA (reference sequence). The CDR3 contains 16 residues.

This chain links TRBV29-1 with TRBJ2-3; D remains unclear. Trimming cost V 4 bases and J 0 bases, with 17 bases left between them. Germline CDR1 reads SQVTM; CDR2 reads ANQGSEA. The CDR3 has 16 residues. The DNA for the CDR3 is TGCAGCGTTGGTCCGGCTGTAGTCGATAGCACAGATACGCAGTATTTT. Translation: CSVGPAVVDSTDTQYF.

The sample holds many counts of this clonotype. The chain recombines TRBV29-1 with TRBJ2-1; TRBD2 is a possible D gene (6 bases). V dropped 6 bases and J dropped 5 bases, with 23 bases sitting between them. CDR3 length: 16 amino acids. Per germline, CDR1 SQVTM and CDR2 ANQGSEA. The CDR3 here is CSVGTRGSRRDNEQFF. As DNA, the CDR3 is TGCAGCGTGGGTACTCGGGGGTCTCGTAGAGACAATGAGCAGTTCTTC.

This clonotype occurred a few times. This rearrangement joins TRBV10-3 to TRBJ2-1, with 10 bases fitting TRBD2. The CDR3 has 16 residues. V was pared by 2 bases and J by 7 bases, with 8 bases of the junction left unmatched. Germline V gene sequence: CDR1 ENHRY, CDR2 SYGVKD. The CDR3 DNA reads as TGTGCCATCAGTGAGGTCGGGTCTAGCGGGGGTAATGAGCAGTTCTTC. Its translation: CAISEVGSSGGNEQFF.

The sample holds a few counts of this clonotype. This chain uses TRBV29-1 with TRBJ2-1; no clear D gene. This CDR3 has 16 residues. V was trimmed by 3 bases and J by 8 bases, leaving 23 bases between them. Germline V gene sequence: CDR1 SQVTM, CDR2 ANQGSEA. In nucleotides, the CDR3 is TGCAGCGTTGAGAGATCTGGGCTAGGCCGTATCGATGAGCAGTTCTTC. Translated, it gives CSVERSGLGRIDEQFF.